This T cell receptor (beta chain) originates from a study of regulatory T cells in long-lasting Graves disease. General study findings and limits: TRBV28 was favored in persistent disease, as were TRBJ1-2 and TRBJ2-5. Persistent Graves' patients showed less TCR diversity than newly diagnosed patients showed.

Time point denoted: newly diagnosed GD, antithyroid drugs for less than 3 months. PBMCs were the source of the RNA used for TCR sequencing. Construction of TCR beta libraries relied on iRepertoire HTBI primers and on Arm-PCR targeting CDR3 regions. TCRdb used MiXCR to reprocess the multiplex PCR reads, holding one entry per CDR3 protein. The sample records some 250,000 distinct CDR3 sequences, 20% being singletons. Turning to this clonotype: Its target is unknown.

The CDR3 extends over 12 amino acids. Germline CDR1 reads DFQATT; CDR2 reads SNEGSKA (reference sequence). V was shortened by 1 base and J by 4 bases, with 5 bases between the two germline ends. The V call is TRBV20-1, the J call TRBJ1-5; no clear D. The input for sequencing was peripheral blood mononuclear cells (PBMCs), taken at new diagnosis, from a patient treated with antithyroid drugs. The TCR comes from a female donor with Graves disease. CDR3 sequence (DNA): TGCAGTGCTAGAGCCGGTAATCAGCCCCAGCATTTT. It yields the protein CSARAGNQPQHF.